Listed below are T cell receptor beta chains from one sample, sequenced in a study of blood T cells in healthy people across ages. From the 5' RACE reads, TCRdb called clonotypes with MiXCR, one entry per CDR3 protein. The sample carries approximately 770,000 distinct CDR3 sequences, 55% to 75% recorded once. The sequencing sample was made of blood. These receptors were taken from a man aged 25 to 40 in good health. Each CDR3 is given with its conserved first and last residue. A D gene is named only where the DNA matches it firmly. Clone size is shown for a subset of rows, as once, few, many or a class of expanded clone.

D gene: NA; clone size: few; V gene: TRBV20-1; CDR3 length: 13; J gene: TRBJ2-5; CDR3 DNA: TGCAGTGCTCCAGGACTGGAGCAAGAGACCCAGTACTTC; CDR3 protein: CSAPGLEQETQYF
D gene: TRBD2; clone size: NA; V gene: TRBV6-5; CDR3 length: 13; J gene: TRBJ2-3; CDR3 DNA: TGTGCCAGTCAACTAGCGGGTTGGGATACGCAGTATTTT; CDR3 protein: CASQLAGWDTQYF
D gene: NA; clone size: NA; V gene: TRBV13; CDR3 length: 18; J gene: TRBJ2-1; CDR3 DNA: TGTGCCAGCAGCTTAGGCCAGGACTTCCTAGGAACATACAATGAGCAGTTCTTC; CDR3 protein: CASSLGQDFLGTYNEQFF
D gene: NA; clone size: NA; V gene: TRBV12-5; CDR3 length: 12; J gene: TRBJ2-1; CDR3 DNA: TGTGCTAGTGGTTTGCATGGGAATGAGCAGTTCTTC; CDR3 protein: CASGLHGNEQFF
D gene: TRBD2; clone size: few; V gene: TRBV7-2; CDR3 length: 15; J gene: TRBJ2-7; CDR3 DNA: TGTGCCAGGATAACGGGGGGGCCAAACCCCTACGAGCAGTACTTC; CDR3 protein: CARITGGPNPYEQYF
D gene: NA; clone size: NA; V gene: TRBV29-1; CDR3 length: 16; J gene: TRBJ2-5; CDR3 DNA: TGCAGCGTTGAGCTAGTGGCGGCGGTTTCGGGGGAGACCCAGTACTTC; CDR3 protein: CSVELVAAVSGETQYF
D gene: NA; clone size: NA; V gene: TRBV10-3; CDR3 length: 13; J gene: TRBJ1-2; CDR3 DNA: TGTGCCATCAGTGAGTCGCAGGGGCATGGCTACACCTTC; CDR3 protein: CAISESQGHGYTF
D gene: TRBD2; clone size: NA; V gene: TRBV2; CDR3 length: 16; J gene: TRBJ2-3; CDR3 DNA: TGTGCCAGCAGTGAAGCGGGGACTAGCGGGGGGGCTACGCAGTATTTT; CDR3 protein: CASSEAGTSGGATQYF
D gene: NA; clone size: NA; V gene: TRBV29-1; CDR3 length: 11; J gene: TRBJ1-1; CDR3 DNA: TGCAGCGCCCTCTTGAACACTGAAGCTTTCTTT; CDR3 protein: CSALLNTEAFF
D gene: NA; clone size: NA; V gene: TRBV18; CDR3 length: 16; J gene: TRBJ1-1; CDR3 DNA: TGTGCCAGCTCACCAGGGGATCGGGGGCCCAACACTGAAGCTTTCTTT; CDR3 protein: CASSPGDRGPNTEAFF
D gene: NA; clone size: few; V gene: TRBV27; CDR3 length: 14; J gene: TRBJ2-7; CDR3 DNA: TGTGCCAGCAGTTTATATTACGACTCCTACGAGCAGTACTTC; CDR3 protein: CASSLYYDSYEQYF
D gene: NA; clone size: NA; V gene: TRBV27; CDR3 length: 17; J gene: TRBJ1-1; CDR3 DNA: TGTGCCAGCAGTTTAAGAACAGGACACGGAAAAAACACTGAAGCTTTCTTT; CDR3 protein: CASSLRTGHGKNTEAFF
D gene: NA; clone size: NA; V gene: TRBV27; CDR3 length: 13; J gene: TRBJ2-7; CDR3 DNA: TGTGCCAGCAGTTTATCGTCCAGGCGCGAGCAGTACTTC; CDR3 protein: CASSLSSRREQYF
D gene: NA; clone size: NA; V gene: TRBV27; CDR3 length: 14; J gene: TRBJ1-2; CDR3 DNA: TGTGCCAGCAGTAAGGGTGTCGCTAACTATGGCTACACCTTC; CDR3 protein: CASSKGVANYGYTF
D gene: NA; clone size: NA; V gene: TRBV29-1; CDR3 length: 13; J gene: TRBJ1-4; CDR3 DNA: TGCAGCGTACGGACACGTATTAATGAAAAACTGTTTTTT; CDR3 protein: CSVRTRINEKLFF
D gene: NA; clone size: few; V gene: TRBV6-4; CDR3 length: 10; J gene: TRBJ1-2; CDR3 DNA: TGTGCCAGCCCTAACTATGGCTACACCTTC; CDR3 protein: CASPNYGYTF
D gene: NA; clone size: NA; V gene: TRBV24-1; CDR3 length: 14; J gene: TRBJ1-6; CDR3 DNA: TGTGCCACCAGCCTACATAAGGATAATTCACCCCTCCACTTT; CDR3 protein: CATSLHKDNSPLHF
D gene: TRBD2; clone size: NA; V gene: TRBV24-1; CDR3 length: 15; J gene: TRBJ2-1; CDR3 DNA: TGTGCCACCAGTGATGTAGCGGGAGGGGGCGATGAGCAGTTCTTC; CDR3 protein: CATSDVAGGGDEQFF
D gene: NA; clone size: NA; V gene: TRBV24-1; CDR3 length: 10; J gene: TRBJ2-1; CDR3 DNA: TGTGCCACCGGAGACAATGAGCAGTTCTTC; CDR3 protein: CATGDNEQFF
D gene: NA; clone size: NA; V gene: TRBV6-5; CDR3 length: 13; J gene: TRBJ2-3; CDR3 DNA: TGTGCCAGCAGCTACCTGAGAGGATATACGCAGTATTTT; CDR3 protein: CASSYLRGYTQYF
D gene: TRBD1; clone size: once; V gene: TRBV29-1; CDR3 length: 14; J gene: TRBJ2-3; CDR3 DNA: TGCAGCGCGGAAACAGGGGGCGCCACAGATACGCAGTATTTT; CDR3 protein: CSAETGGATDTQYF
D gene: TRBD1; clone size: NA; V gene: TRBV29-1; CDR3 length: 13; J gene: TRBJ2-1; CDR3 DNA: TGCAGCGTGAGAGTGACAGGGGTGGGTGAGCAGTTCTTC; CDR3 protein: CSVRVTGVGEQFF
D gene: NA; clone size: NA; V gene: TRBV6-6; CDR3 length: 16; J gene: TRBJ1-5; CDR3 DNA: TGTGCCAGCACCCCTACGCGGGGGGCAGGGAGTCAGCCCCAGCATTTT; CDR3 protein: CASTPTRGAGSQPQHF
D gene: NA; clone size: NA; V gene: TRBV7-2; CDR3 length: 13; J gene: TRBJ2-7; CDR3 DNA: TGTGCCAGCAGCCAGCAGGGAAGAGACGAGCAGTACTTC; CDR3 protein: CASSQQGRDEQYF
D gene: TRBD2; clone size: NA; V gene: TRBV28; CDR3 length: 14; J gene: TRBJ2-7; CDR3 DNA: TGTGCCAGTCGACTAGCGGACGACTATTACGAGCAGTACTTC; CDR3 protein: CASRLADDYYEQYF
D gene: NA; clone size: NA; V gene: TRBV12-3/TRBV12-4; CDR3 length: 12; J gene: TRBJ2-1; CDR3 DNA: TGTGCCAGTAGTGCCCAAGTAGAGACCCAGTTCTTC; CDR3 protein: CASSAQVETQFF
D gene: NA; clone size: once; V gene: TRBV9; CDR3 length: 15; J gene: TRBJ1-2; CDR3 DNA: TGTGCCAGCAGCGTAGGGGCAGGCACTAACTATGGCTACACCTTC; CDR3 protein: CASSVGAGTNYGYTF
D gene: TRBD2; clone size: NA; V gene: TRBV28; CDR3 length: 14; J gene: TRBJ2-1; CDR3 DNA: TGTGCCAGCAGGGCTCCGGGACTAGCAAATGAGCAGTTCTTC; CDR3 protein: CASRAPGLANEQFF
D gene: NA; clone size: few; V gene: TRBV20-1; CDR3 length: 14; J gene: TRBJ2-7; CDR3 DNA: TGCAGTGCCCCATGGGGCGGGGGCCGGTACGAGCAGTACTTC; CDR3 protein: CSAPWGGGRYEQYF
D gene: NA; clone size: NA; V gene: TRBV29-1; CDR3 length: 13; J gene: TRBJ2-7; CDR3 DNA: TGCAGCGTTTTACCCGACAGCTCCTACGAGCAGTACTTC; CDR3 protein: CSVLPDSSYEQYF
D gene: NA; clone size: few; V gene: TRBV29-1; CDR3 length: 16; J gene: TRBJ2-3; CDR3 DNA: TGCAGCTATGGCGGGCAGGGGGGATTGAGGGCAGATACGCAGTATTTT; CDR3 protein: CSYGGQGGLRADTQYF
D gene: TRBD1; clone size: few; V gene: TRBV7-2; CDR3 length: 18; J gene: TRBJ2-6; CDR3 DNA: TGTGCCAGCAGCTCGAACCGGGACAGGGCCCTTGGGGCCAACGTCCTGACTTTC; CDR3 protein: CASSSNRDRALGANVLTF
D gene: NA; clone size: NA; V gene: TRBV10-3; CDR3 length: 12; J gene: TRBJ2-7; CDR3 DNA: TGTGCCACTCGCAGTCCTACCTACGAGCAGTACTTC; CDR3 protein: CATRSPTYEQYF